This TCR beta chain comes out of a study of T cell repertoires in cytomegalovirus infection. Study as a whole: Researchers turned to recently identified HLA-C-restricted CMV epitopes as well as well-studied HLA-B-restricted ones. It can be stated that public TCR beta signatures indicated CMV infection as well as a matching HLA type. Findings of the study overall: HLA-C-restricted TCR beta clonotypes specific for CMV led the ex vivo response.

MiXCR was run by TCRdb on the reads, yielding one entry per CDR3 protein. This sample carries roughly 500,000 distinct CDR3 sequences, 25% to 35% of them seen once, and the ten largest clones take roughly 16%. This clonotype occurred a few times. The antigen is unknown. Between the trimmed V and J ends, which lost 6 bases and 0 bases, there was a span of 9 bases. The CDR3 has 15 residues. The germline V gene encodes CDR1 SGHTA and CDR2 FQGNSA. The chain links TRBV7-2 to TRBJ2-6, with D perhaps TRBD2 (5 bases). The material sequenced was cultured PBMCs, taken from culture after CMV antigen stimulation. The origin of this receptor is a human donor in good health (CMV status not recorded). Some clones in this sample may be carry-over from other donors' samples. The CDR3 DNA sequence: TGTGCCAGCAGGAGTGGGAGCTCTGGGGCCAACGTCCTGACTTTC. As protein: CASRSGSSGANVLTF.